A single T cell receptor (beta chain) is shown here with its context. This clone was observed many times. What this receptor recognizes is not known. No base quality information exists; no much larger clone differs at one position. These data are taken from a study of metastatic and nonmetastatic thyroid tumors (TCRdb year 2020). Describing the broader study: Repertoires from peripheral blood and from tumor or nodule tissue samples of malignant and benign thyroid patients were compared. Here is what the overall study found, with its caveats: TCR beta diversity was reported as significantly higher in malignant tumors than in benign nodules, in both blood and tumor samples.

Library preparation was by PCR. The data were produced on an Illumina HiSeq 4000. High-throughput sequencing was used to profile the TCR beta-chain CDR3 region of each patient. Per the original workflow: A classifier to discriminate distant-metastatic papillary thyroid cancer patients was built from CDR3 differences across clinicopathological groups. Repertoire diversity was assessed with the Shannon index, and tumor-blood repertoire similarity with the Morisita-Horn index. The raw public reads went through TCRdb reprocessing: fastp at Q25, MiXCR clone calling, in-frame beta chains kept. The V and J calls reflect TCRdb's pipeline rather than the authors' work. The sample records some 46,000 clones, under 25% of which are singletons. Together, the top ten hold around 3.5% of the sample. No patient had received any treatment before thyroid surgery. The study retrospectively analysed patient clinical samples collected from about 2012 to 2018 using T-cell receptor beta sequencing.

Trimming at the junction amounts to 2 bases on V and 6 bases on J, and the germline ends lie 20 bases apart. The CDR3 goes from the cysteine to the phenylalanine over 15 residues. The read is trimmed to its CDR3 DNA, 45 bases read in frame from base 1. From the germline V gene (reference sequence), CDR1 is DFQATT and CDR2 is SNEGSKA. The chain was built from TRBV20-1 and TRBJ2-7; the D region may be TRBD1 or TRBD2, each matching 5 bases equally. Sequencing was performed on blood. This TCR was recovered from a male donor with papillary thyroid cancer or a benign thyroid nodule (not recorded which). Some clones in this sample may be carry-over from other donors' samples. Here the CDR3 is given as CSARKTGPRGAEQYF. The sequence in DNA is TGCAGTGCTAGAAAGACGGGACCACGGGGTGCCGAGCAGTACTTC.